These 25 T cell receptor beta chains were sequenced from one sample in a study of spatial heterogeneity in lung cancer. Time point denoted: sample taken at primary tumor resection. TCRdb redid the calling of the 5' RACE reads with MiXCR, one entry per CDR3 protein. The sample includes roughly 80,000 distinct CDR3 sequences, around 7.8% of them seen just once. This specimen was PBMCs, taken at surgery. Receptor source: a male donor with early-stage non-small cell lung cancer.

Ten or more counts support this clonotype. The chain combines TRBV9 with TRBJ2-1; the D gene is possibly TRBD2 (5 bases). Trimming took off 0 bases at V and 8 bases at J, with 12 bases between the two ends. There are 14 residues in the CDR3. Germline CDR1 reads SGDLS; CDR2 reads YYNGEE. CDR3 in amino acids: CASSVGPGGYEQFF. Written as DNA, the CDR3 is TGTGCCAGCAGCGTAGGCCCAGGAGGCTATGAGCAGTTCTTC.

This clonotype has ten or more counts. V gene TRBV12-3 or TRBV12-4 combines with J gene TRBJ2-5; no firm D call. This CDR3 contains 14 residues. V lost 5 bases, J lost 5 bases, and 15 bases lay in between. The CDR3 nucleotides read TGTGCCAGCAGTCCACGACACCCATCTGAGACCCAGTACTTC. Amino acid sequence: CASSPRHPSETQYF.

This clonotype occurred many times. The rearrangement uses TRBV12-5 and TRBJ2-1; 7 bases line up with TRBD1. CDR1 and CDR2 from the germline V gene are LGHNT and FRNRAP. V lost 6 bases, J lost 3 bases, and 5 bases stayed unmatched. This CDR3 region has 14 residues. In DNA, the CDR3 is TGTGCTAGTGGCCAGGGACAGTTCTACAATGAGCAGTTCTTC. Residues: CASGQGQFYNEQFF.

The rearrangement joins TRBV13 to TRBJ2-3; 7 bases agree with TRBD2. Germline V gives CDR1 PRHDT, CDR2 FYEKMQ (reference sequence). The CDR3 spans 15 residues. Germline trimming cut 3 bases from V and 3 bases from J; bases unmatched to any gene: 6. This CDR3 reads CASSLRLAATDTQYF. DNA for the CDR3: TGTGCCAGCAGCTTGAGGCTAGCGGCAACAGATACGCAGTATTTT.

The V call is TRBV10-3, the J call TRBJ2-7, with 9 bases lining up with TRBD1. This CDR3 region has 14 residues. The V gene's germline CDR1 is ENHRY and CDR2 SYGVKD. The V and J ends lost 5 bases and 0 bases, in that order; junction bases with no gene match: 2. The CDR3 coding sequence is TGTGCCATCAGTCCGGGACAGGGCTCCTACGAGCAGTACTTC. Encoded protein: CAISPGQGSYEQYF.

This clonotype occurred many times. The chain recombines TRBV13 with TRBJ1-1, with D possibly TRBD1 on 6 matching bases. The germline V gene encodes CDR1 PRHDT and CDR2 FYEKMQ (reference sequence). The germline V and J ends were trimmed by 6 bases and 1 base, with 9 bases remaining between them. The CDR3 loop spans 13 amino acids. In DNA form, the CDR3 reads TGTGCCAGCAGTTTGGACAGGAACACTGAAGCTTTCTTT. Its translation: CASSLDRNTEAFF.

CDR3 sequence reads: CASSPLAGGPYEQYF. CDR3 bases: TGTGCCAGCAGCCCGTTAGCGGGAGGGCCGTACGAGCAGTACTTC. V usage is TRBV3-1 and J usage is TRBJ2-7; 11 positions match TRBD2. Trimming took 4 bases from V and 4 from J; bases not matched to a gene: 6. Germline V gene lookup returns CDR1 LGHDT and CDR2 YNNKEL (reference sequence). The CDR3 spans 15 residues.

By frequency in the sample, this clonotype is medium-sized. This chain connects TRBV20-1 to TRBJ2-5, with D possibly being TRBD2 (6 bases). The CDR3 consists of 14 residues. V was clipped by 1 base and J by 1 base, with 10 bases between them. The germline CDR1 and CDR2 sequences are DFQATT and SNEGSKA (reference sequence). CDR3: CSARVGSGQETQYF. CDR3 in DNA: TGCAGTGCTAGAGTCGGGAGTGGCCAAGAGACCCAGTACTTC.

The chain carries TRBV3-1 and TRBJ1-1; D remains ambiguous. The CDR3 spans 13 residues. Germline V gene lookup returns CDR1 LGHDT and CDR2 YNNKEL (reference sequence). V was trimmed by 4 bases and J by 5 bases, leaving 11 bases between them. The CDR3 DNA reads TGTGCCAGCAGCCCAAATACAGAGACTGAAGCTTTCTTT. It is translated as CASSPNTETEAFF. Full variable domain (outside the CDR3, taken from reference TRBV3-1 and TRBJ1-1): DTAVSQTPKYLVTQMGNDKSIKCEQNLGHDTMYWYKQDSKKFLKIMFSYNNKELIINETVPNRFSPKSPDKAHLNLHINSLELGDSAVYFCASSPNTETEAFFGQGTRLTVV.

This clonotype was seen repeatedly, ten times or more. This rearrangement joins TRBV24-1 to TRBJ2-1, with D possibly TRBD1 on 5 matching bases. The germline gives CDR1 KGHDR, CDR2 SFDVKD. V gave up 3 bases and J gave up 4 bases, with 12 bases separating them. The CDR3 consists of 15 residues. CDR3 coding DNA: TGTGCCACCAGTGATCCGACAGACTGGTACAATGAGCAGTTCTTC. It specifies CATSDPTDWYNEQFF.

Ten or more counts support this clonotype. The J gene is TRBJ1-2, the V gene TRBV15; 10 nucleotides align to TRBD1. The CDR3 extends over 17 amino acids. The V and J ends lost 4 bases and 0 bases, in that order; junction bases with no gene match: 8. CDR1 is LNHNV and CDR2 is YYDKDF in the germline V gene (reference sequence). CDR3 in amino acids: CATSTPGQGPSNYGYTF. CDR3 bases: TGTGCCACCAGCACCCCGGGACAGGGGCCCTCTAACTATGGCTACACCTTC.

This clonotype was seen a handful of times. The chain employs TRBV23-1 and TRBJ2-1; possible D gene TRBD1, 6 bases. TRBV23-1 is reported as an ORF; its role is uncertain. CDR3 size: 18 residues. V was clipped by 0 bases and J by 0 bases, with 15 bases between them. This chain's CDR3 is CASSQSEGQWSSYNEQFF. In DNA, the CDR3 is TGCGCCAGCAGTCAATCTGAAGGACAGTGGAGCTCCTACAATGAGCAGTTCTTC.

The chain carries TRBV5-4 and TRBJ2-3; 8 nucleotides agree with TRBD2. The trim removed 4 bases at V and 0 bases at J, leaving 4 bases unmatched. CDR1 is SGHNT and CDR2 is YYREEE in the germline V gene (reference sequence). The CDR3 covers 15 residues. The CDR3 DNA is TGTGCCAGCAGCGTACTAGCGGCTAGCACAGATACGCAGTATTTT. Its translation is CASSVLAASTDTQYF.

This clonotype was seen a handful of times. The V and J genes are TRBV29-1 and TRBJ1-2, with D possibly TRBD1 on 6 matching bases. In germline, CDR1 is SQVTM, CDR2 ANQGSEA. Trimming stripped 7 bases from V and 1 base from J, with 16 bases between. There are 14 residues in the CDR3. The CDR3 spells CSAERRDINYGYTF. DNA for the CDR3: TGCAGCGCGGAGCGACGGGACATTAACTATGGCTACACCTTC. The variable domain in full, with the rest retrieved from reference TRBV29-1 and TRBJ1-2, is SAVISQKPSRDICQRGTSLTIQCQVDSQVTMMFWYRQQPGQSLTLIATANQGSEATYESGFVIDKFPISRPNLTFSTLTVSNMSPEDSSIYLCSAERRDINYGYTFGSGTRLTVV.

This clonotype has at least ten counts. The V gene is TRBV5-1, the J gene TRBJ2-5; D unclear. The CDR3 runs 15 residues. Trimming removed 5 bases from V and 2 bases from J, with 16 bases in between. CDR1 and CDR2 (germline): SGHRS, YFSETQ. The CDR3 nucleotides are TGCGCCAGCAGTAGTATCGTCGGAGCACAAGAGACCCAGTACTTC. Amino acids: CASSSIVGAQETQYF.

This chain links TRBV7-2 with TRBJ2-4, with D perhaps matching TRBD2 (5 bases). V was cut by 5 bases and J by 0 bases, with 11 bases left in between. Germline V lookup: CDR1 SGHTA, CDR2 FQGNSA. This CDR3 has 15 residues. The CDR3 DNA reads TGTGCCAGCAGCCCCGGACTGACAGCCAAAAACATTCAGTACTTC. As protein: CASSPGLTAKNIQYF.

This clonotype has at least ten counts. The chain employs TRBV29-1 and TRBJ1-2; tentatively, D is TRBD1 (5 bases). This CDR3 spans 13 amino acids. Trimming shortened V by 4 bases and J by 4 bases, and 13 bases separated the two germline ends. Germline values: CDR1 SQVTM, CDR2 ANQGSEA. Written as DNA, the CDR3 is TGCAGCGTTGGCCGGGACGCGGGCTATGGCTACACCTTC. Encoded protein: CSVGRDAGYGYTF.

In its sample, this clonotype was seen many times. The gene calls are TRBV29-1 and TRBJ2-6; D not certain. V was shortened by 6 bases and J by 1 base, with 7 bases between the two germline ends. This CDR3 comprises 13 residues. CDR1 is SQVTM and CDR2 is ANQGSEA in the germline V gene. Written as DNA, the CDR3 is TGCAGCGTCGACGAGTCTGGGGCCAACGTCCTGACTTTC. This encodes CSVDESGANVLTF. Using reference TRBV29-1 and TRBJ2-6 for the parts outside the CDR3, the full variable domain is SAVISQKPSRDICQRGTSLTIQCQVDSQVTMMFWYRQQPGQSLTLIATANQGSEATYESGFVIDKFPISRPNLTFSTLTVSNMSPEDSSIYLCSVDESGANVLTFGAGSRLTVL.

This clonotype has at least ten counts. The chain couples TRBV10-3 to TRBJ1-3; D unclear. The CDR3 extends over 13 amino acids. V was clipped by 8 bases and J by 0 bases, with 8 bases between them. Germline CDR1 is ENHRY and CDR2 is SYGVKD. The CDR3 bases are TGTGCCATCCTACCCAACTCTGGAAACACCATATATTTT. Translation gives CAILPNSGNTIYF.

This clonotype was detected many times. V and J are TRBV15 and TRBJ1-1; 9 bases line up with TRBD1. The germline V gene encodes CDR1 LNHNV and CDR2 YYDKDF (reference sequence). Trimming cost V 2 bases and J 5 bases; bases outside gene matches: 3. This CDR3 region has 14 residues. The CDR3 reads CATSRPGQGTEAFF. The CDR3 DNA reads TGTGCCACCAGCAGACCGGGACAGGGAACTGAAGCTTTCTTT.

The chain links TRBV27 to TRBJ1-5; D ambiguous. Germline-derived CDR1 and CDR2 are MNHEY and SMNVEV (reference sequence). This CDR3 spans 12 amino acids. The V end was cut by 5 bases, the J end by 9 bases, with 11 bases between. CDR3 in amino acids: CASSTLKGPQHF. In nucleotides, the CDR3 is TGTGCCAGCAGTACGCTCAAAGGGCCCCAGCATTTT.

This clonotype came up many times. The chain joins TRBV7-7 to TRBJ2-3; 14 positions agree with TRBD2. CDR1 SSHAT and CDR2 FNYEAQ come from the germline V gene (reference sequence). The length of the CDR3 is 17 residues. After removal of 6 bases from V and 1 base from J, the junction contained 6 bases not matched to a gene. The CDR3: CASSIGTSGSGTDTQYF. DNA of the CDR3: TGTGCCAGCAGTATAGGGACTAGCGGGAGTGGCACAGATACGCAGTATTTT.

There are a few counts of this clonotype. The chain joins TRBV18 to TRBJ2-1; 12 nucleotides agree with TRBD2. Germline trimming cut 1 base from V and 4 bases from J; bases unmatched to any gene: 8. This CDR3 spans 18 amino acids. Germline V lookup: CDR1 KGHSH, CDR2 LQKENI. CDR3 loop: CASSPQVLAGGLYNEQFF. In DNA form, the CDR3 reads TGTGCCAGCTCACCACAAGTACTAGCGGGAGGATTGTACAATGAGCAGTTCTTC.

In its sample, this clonotype was seen many times. The J gene is TRBJ1-4, the V gene TRBV7-2; D call uncertain. V was pared by 3 bases and J by 4 bases, with 18 bases between. Germline lookup yields CDR1 SGHTA and CDR2 FQGNSA. The CDR3 sequence is 17 residues long. CDR3 DNA sequence: TGTGCCAGCAGCTTCGGCAGCCCTCCTCTTCTTAATGAAAAACTGTTTTTT. Encoded protein: CASSFGSPPLLNEKLFF.

Ten or more counts support this clonotype. The CDR3 protein is CASSLPGASGNEKLFF. Here the CDR3 DNA reads TGCGCCAGCAGCCTACCCGGGGCAAGCGGTAATGAAAAACTGTTTTTT. The chain couples TRBV5-1 to TRBJ1-4; maybe TRBD1 (5 bases). V gave up 4 bases and J gave up 4 bases, with 17 bases separating them. CDR3 length equals 16 residues. In germline, CDR1 is SGHRS, CDR2 YFSETQ.